The next 24 T cell receptor beta chains were all read from a single sample in a study of blood T cell repertoires in COVID-19 (dated by TCRdb to about 2020). Receptors were amplified or captured by the immunoSEQ multiplex PCR assay. TCRdb took this table from immuneACCESS and kept in-frame rearrangements with V and J called. Such tables lack part of the clones; where checked against another copy, unresolved V genes explain under half of the gap, and the rest is unexplained. Present in this sample are over 90,000 clones, 84% of which were seen just once. Less than 10% of the sample rests with the top ten. Sequences were obtained from peripheral blood. These TCRs come from a man in his forties with active or convalescent COVID-19.

J is TRBJ2-3 and V is TRBV15, with 9 bases that match TRBD2. V trimming: 1 base; J trimming: 5 bases; junction bases outside the gene matches: 7. CDR1 and CDR2 from the germline V gene are LNHNV and YYDKDF (reference sequence). CDR3 length: 16 amino acids. CDR3 sequence: CATSRGGGGAIDTQYF. The CDR3 DNA follows: TGTGCCACCAGCAGAGGGGGCGGGGGGGCAATAGATACGCAGTATTTT.

This clone was picked up a small number of times. V gene TRBV7-2 combines with J gene TRBJ2-7, with a tentative D call TRBD1 (6 bases). Deletions cut 3 bases from V and 1 base from J, with 19 bases between. The CDR3 is made up of 17 amino acids. Germline CDR1 is SGHTA and CDR2 is FQGNSA. The CDR3: CASSFKGGGRTSYEQYF. CDR3 nucleotide sequence: TGTGCCAGCAGCTTTAAAGGGGGTGGGCGGACTTCCTACGAGCAGTACTTC.

V and J are TRBV18 and TRBJ1-5, with TRBD1 identical over 9 bases. With 3 bases clipped from V and 1 base from J, the junction kept 4 bases outside the gene matches. The germline gives CDR1 KGHSH, CDR2 LQKENI. This CDR3 has 16 amino acids. CDR3 amino acids: CASSPRDRDSNQPQHF. DNA of the CDR3: TGTGCCAGCTCACCGCGGGACAGGGACAGCAATCAGCCCCAGCATTTT.

The CDR3, as DNA: TGTGCCAGCAGTTTCCAGACAGTCTTTCAAGAGACCCAGTACTTC. The encoded protein is CASSFQTVFQETQYF. This chain links TRBV28 with TRBJ2-5; D perhaps matches TRBD1 (5 bases). Per the germline V gene, CDR1 is MDHEN and CDR2 is SYDVKM. This CDR3 spans 15 amino acids. Trimming took off 3 bases at V and 2 bases at J, with 13 bases between the two ends. The variable domain in full, with the rest retrieved from reference TRBV28 and TRBJ2-5, is DVKVTQSSRYLVKRTGEKVFLECVQDMDHENMFWYRQDPGLGLRLIYFSYDVKMKEKGDIPEGYSVSREKKERFSLILESASTNQTSMYLCASSFQTVFQETQYFGPGTRLLVL.

The genes are TRBV5-1 and TRBJ2-4; 9 nucleotides agree with TRBD1. Germline V gives CDR1 SGHRS, CDR2 YFSETQ. V was pared by 2 bases and J by 6 bases, with 3 bases of the junction left unmatched. The CDR3 covers 14 residues. The CDR3, as DNA: TGCGCCAGCAGCTTTTCGGGACAGGGAAACATTCAGTACTTC. Translated: CASSFSGQGNIQYF.

The chain employs TRBV25-1 and TRBJ1-3, with D possibly being TRBD1 (5 bases). CDR1 is MGHDK and CDR2 is SYGVNS in the germline V gene. V lost 1 base, J lost 4 bases, and 14 bases lay in between. This CDR3 has 16 residues. The CDR3 reads CASSEWAGGAGNTIYF. The CDR3, as DNA: TGTGCCAGCAGTGAATGGGCGGGAGGGGCAGGAAACACCATATATTTT.

This chain joins TRBV7-8 and TRBJ1-1, with a possible D match to TRBD1 (6 bases). The CDR3 is 16 amino acids. The V and J ends lost 0 bases and 1 base respectively, with 12 bases between them. Germline V lookup: CDR1 SGHVS, CDR2 FQNEAQ. The CDR3 spells CASSLASMTGNTEAFF. The DNA of the CDR3 is TGTGCCAGCAGCTTAGCCTCTATGACAGGGAACACTGAAGCTTTCTTT.

The chain has TRBV7-2 and TRBJ1-4, with 8 nucleotides matching TRBD1. Germline-derived CDR1 and CDR2 are SGHTA and FQGNSA. The CDR3 length is 14 residues. The ends lost 4 bases at V and 7 bases at J; junction bases unmatched: 5. The CDR3 loop is CASSSQGAGEKLFF. DNA for the CDR3: TGTGCCAGCAGCTCCCAGGGGGCGGGTGAAAAACTGTTTTTT.

The chain employs TRBV3-1 (or the pseudogene TRBV3-2) and TRBJ1-6; maybe TRBD1 (5 bases). Germline V gives CDR1 LGHDT, CDR2 YNNKEL (reference sequence). The CDR3 has 14 residues. Trimming took off 0 bases at V and 7 bases at J, with 7 bases between the two ends. The CDR3 DNA is TGTGCCAGCAGCCAAGAGCAGGGCAATTCACCCCTCCACTTT. It encodes CASSQEQGNSPLHF.

The rearrangement links TRBV4-2 to TRBJ1-6; no reliable D call. The length of the CDR3 is 14 residues. Germline V lookup: CDR1 LGHNA, CDR2 YNFKEQ. The germline V and J ends were trimmed by 1 base and 9 bases, with 10 bases remaining between them. The CDR3 nucleotides read TGTGCCAGCAGCCAAGTCGTGTTTAGTTCACCCCTCCACTTT. Translating it yields CASSQVVFSSPLHF.

This clone was seen just once. This chain connects TRBV6-5 to TRBJ2-7; D call uncertain. This CDR3 has 13 amino acids. The V gene lost 2 bases and the J gene lost 0 bases, with 5 bases spanning the gap. CDR1 is MNHEY, CDR2 SVGAGI, per germline. CDR3: CASSYEASYEQYF. The CDR3, as DNA: TGTGCCAGCAGTTACGAGGCCTCCTACGAGCAGTACTTC.

This clone was seen only once. The rearrangement uses TRBV18 and TRBJ2-3; the match to TRBD2 covers 9 bases. Looked up from germline, CDR1 is KGHSH and CDR2 is LQKENI. The CDR3 extends over 15 amino acids. Trimming took 4 bases from V and 5 from J; bases not matched to a gene: 7. CDR3 protein: CASSLRSGGGDTQYF. The CDR3 coding sequence is TGTGCCAGCTCACTCCGTAGCGGGGGCGGAGATACGCAGTATTTT.

This clone was observed a single time. This sequence joins TRBV27 and TRBJ1-6; D might be TRBD1 (6 bases). Per the germline V gene, CDR1 is MNHEY and CDR2 is SMNVEV (reference sequence). The CDR3 has 16 amino acids. V lost 5 bases and J lost 7, with 18 bases in between. The CDR3 region has the DNA TGTGCCAGCAGTCCCCGACAGGCCCTTATGAATTCACCCCTCCACTTT. This sequence encodes CASSPRQALMNSPLHF.

The chain is built from TRBV12-5 and TRBJ2-5; weak D call: TRBD2 (7 bases). The germline CDR1 and CDR2 sequences are LGHNT and FRNRAP. Trimming shortened V by 7 bases and J by 5 bases, and 17 bases separated the two germline ends. The CDR3 is 14 amino acids. CDR3 sequence (DNA): TGTGCTAGTGCCCCCCGGGGGGCGTCGGAGACCCAGTACTTC. Residues: CASAPRGASETQYF.

This clone occurred once. This chain connects TRBV14 to TRBJ2-7, with D unresolved. CDR1 is SGHDN, CDR2 FVKESK, per germline. The CDR3 has 14 amino acids. V lost 2 bases to trimming and J lost 0 bases, with 8 bases between them. The CDR3 loop reads CASSQFPLSYEQYF. CDR3 DNA sequence: TGTGCCAGCAGCCAATTCCCCCTCTCCTACGAGCAGTACTTC.

J is TRBJ1-2 and V is TRBV7-9; no firm D call. V lost 1 base to trimming and J lost 4 bases, with 4 bases between them. CDR1 SEHNR and CDR2 FQNEAQ come from the germline V gene (reference sequence). This CDR3 is built from 12 residues. CDR3 sequence reads: CASSLGIYGYTF. The CDR3 coding sequence is TGTGCCAGCAGCTTAGGTATCTATGGCTACACCTTC.

This clone was observed a handful of times. The chain recombines TRBV11-1 with TRBJ1-2, with 7 positions matching TRBD1. With V trimmed by 5 bases and J by 4 bases, 7 bases remained unmatched. CDR1 SGHAT and CDR2 FQDESV come from the germline V gene (reference sequence). The CDR3 sequence is 14 residues long. CDR3 bases: TGTGCCAGCAGCCCCGACAGGGCGGCCTATGGCTACACCTTC. Amino acid sequence: CASSPDRAAYGYTF.

V usage is TRBV6-6 and J usage is TRBJ2-3; tentatively, D is TRBD2 (5 bases). This CDR3 is built from 14 residues. The V gene's germline CDR1 is MNHNY and CDR2 SVGAGI (reference sequence). Trimming stripped 6 bases from V and 0 bases from J, with 10 bases between. CDR3 nucleotides: TGTGCCAGCAGACCCCGGACTAGCACAGATACGCAGTATTTT. It codes for CASRPRTSTDTQYF.

This chain uses TRBV19 with TRBJ1-5, with a weak D call TRBD1 (6 bases). The CDR3 has 13 amino acids. With 8 bases removed from V and 3 bases from J, the gap between germline ends came to 11 bases. The germline CDR1 and CDR2 sequences are LNHDA and SQIVND (reference sequence). DNA for the CDR3: TGTGCCAGTCAGGGGTTTAACAATCAGCCCCAGCATTTT. This sequence encodes CASQGFNNQPQHF.

The chain links TRBV30 to TRBJ2-3; D unclear. CDR1 GTSNPN and CDR2 SVGIG come from the germline V gene (reference sequence). The ends were cut back, 3 bases at V and 6 bases at J, with 10 bases in the middle. The CDR3 is made up of 12 amino acids. The CDR3 DNA reads TGTGCCTGGAGCGCGAACGGGGATACGCAGTATTTT. Translating gives CAWSANGDTQYF.

CDR3 nucleotides: TGTGCCAGCAGCCAGAGTACAGGGGGCAATCAGCCCCAGCATTTT. It encodes CASSQSTGGNQPQHF. This chain connects TRBV7-9 to TRBJ1-5; TRBD1 agrees at 7 bases. Germline values: CDR1 SEHNR, CDR2 FQNEAQ (reference sequence). V shed 5 bases, J shed 2 bases, and the junction held 6 bases outside the gene matches. This CDR3 is built from 15 residues. The full variable domain, its missing parts supplied by reference TRBV7-9 and TRBJ1-5, is DTGVSQNPRHKITKRGQNVTFRCDPISEHNRLYWYRQTLGQGPEFLTYFQNEAQLEKSRLLSDRFSAERPKGSFSTLEIQRTEQGDSAMYLCASSQSTGGNQPQHFGDGTRLSIL.

The chain couples TRBV5-3 to TRBJ2-7; tentative D call: TRBD1 (5 bases). Being an ORF, TRBV5-3 has a function that is uncertain. There are 14 residues in the CDR3. V gave up 4 bases and J gave up 2 bases, with 13 bases separating them. CDR3: CARSLRQTTYEQYF. CDR3 in DNA: TGTGCCAGAAGCCTACGACAGACCACCTACGAGCAGTACTTC.

V is TRBV5-4 and J is TRBJ2-4, with 7 nucleotides matching TRBD2. Trimming removed 1 base from V and 3 bases from J; junction bases left unmatched: 7. Germline V gives CDR1 SGHNT, CDR2 YYREEE (reference sequence). CDR3 length equals 16 residues. The CDR3 protein is CASSLFGGMDKNIQYF. CDR3 bases: TGTGCCAGCAGCTTGTTCGGGGGGATGGACAAAAACATTCAGTACTTC.

The V and J genes are TRBV12-3 or TRBV12-4 and TRBJ1-2; 8 nucleotides align to TRBD1. The CDR3 loop spans 13 amino acids. After removal of 8 bases from V and 4 bases from J, the junction contained 6 bases not matched to a gene. The CDR3 sequence: CASGGDRTYGYTF. The CDR3 region has the DNA TGTGCCAGCGGGGGGGACAGGACCTATGGCTACACCTTC.